These 7 T cell receptor beta chains share one sample of origin, sequenced in a study of control samples from healthy donors and cancer patients. TCRdb's table, derived via immunoSEQ multiplex PCR, lists solely in-frame clones and lacks some. In the table there are under 150,000 clones, 85% to 95% of which are singletons. Specimen: blood. These receptors came from a man aged 30 to 39 in good health.

The chain has TRBV3-1 (or the pseudogene TRBV3-2) and TRBJ1-5; the D gene is possibly TRBD1 (6 bases). The CDR3 sequence is 16 residues long. V was clipped by 4 bases and J by 5 bases, with 18 bases between them. From germline, CDR1 is LGHDT and CDR2 YNNKEL (reference sequence). The CDR3 DNA is TGTGCCAGCAGCCCCGCCGGTCAGGGGCCCCATCAGCCCCAGCATTTT. It translates to CASSPAGQGPHQPQHF.

The chain employs TRBV6-2 or TRBV6-3 and TRBJ2-1; D might be TRBD1 (6 bases). Looked up from germline, CDR1 is MNHEY and CDR2 is SVGEGT. V dropped 6 bases and J dropped 0 bases, with 18 bases sitting between them. The CDR3 spans 17 residues. For the CDR3, the DNA is TGTGCCAGCAGCTCCCAGGGGTTCCTTAGCTCCTACAATGAGCAGTTCTTC. It translates to CASSSQGFLSSYNEQFF.

The genes are TRBV27 and TRBJ2-1; TRBD2 is a possible D gene (6 bases). The germline CDR1 and CDR2 sequences are MNHEY and SMNVEV (reference sequence). The length of the CDR3 is 15 residues. With 3 bases removed from V and 5 bases from J, the gap between germline ends came to 14 bases. This chain's CDR3 is CASSLGRGLNNEQFF. DNA for the CDR3: TGTGCCAGCAGTTTGGGGCGGGGTCTTAACAATGAGCAGTTCTTC.

V and J are TRBV7-2 and TRBJ2-4, with TRBD1 matching over 9 bases. The V gene end was trimmed by 5 bases and the J gene end by 1 base; junction bases not matched to a gene: 15. Germline assignment: CDR1 SGHTA and CDR2 FQGNSA. The CDR3 contains 19 residues. The CDR3 DNA sequence: TGTGCCAGCAGCCCGAGGAGGACAGGGGTTGAGATCGCCAAAAACATTCAGTACTTC. Encoded protein: CASSPRRTGVEIAKNIQYF.

This chain connects TRBV27 to TRBJ2-3; a weak D match, TRBD2 (7 bases). Between the trimmed V and J ends, which lost 6 bases and 4 bases, there was a span of 17 bases. The germline V gene has CDR1 MNHEY and CDR2 SMNVEV (reference sequence). CDR3 length: 15 residues. The CDR3 DNA reads TGTGCCAGCAGCCGATGGGGGGGGCGCGCAGATACGCAGTATTTT. Encoded protein: CASSRWGGRADTQYF.

V and J are TRBV28 and TRBJ2-1; D is undetermined. The germline V gene has CDR1 MDHEN and CDR2 SYDVKM. The V end was cut by 2 bases, the J end by 6 bases, with 8 bases between. The CDR3 has 13 amino acids. CDR3 coding DNA: TGTGCCAGCAGTTTAATAGAACCCAATGAGCAGTTCTTC. Its protein is CASSLIEPNEQFF. Combining the CDR3 with reference TRBV28 and TRBJ2-1 gives the whole variable domain DVKVTQSSRYLVKRTGEKVFLECVQDMDHENMFWYRQDPGLGLRLIYFSYDVKMKEKGDIPEGYSVSREKKERFSLILESASTNQTSMYLCASSLIEPNEQFFGPGTRLTVL.

J is TRBJ1-1 and V is TRBV7-2; D not certain. Germline V CDR1 and CDR2: SGHTA, FQGNSA. There are 13 residues in the CDR3. V dropped 3 bases and J dropped 3 bases, with 8 bases sitting between them. The CDR3: CASSFGPDTEAFF. The CDR3 region has the DNA TGTGCCAGCAGCTTCGGGCCGGACACTGAAGCTTTCTTT.